Listed here is a single TCR beta chain. What it recognizes is unknown. This entry belongs to a study of T cells in Graves' hyperthyroidism and ophthalmopathy. Study-level results: Within blood appeared most thyroid clonotypes that had expanded above 0.001.

Hyperthyroidism had been newly diagnosed in patients aged 18 to 65, and its duration was under 2 months. Used for diagnoses were clinical symptoms, serum thyroxine and TRAb, thyroid ultrasound and orbital computed tomography. The CDR3 regions of TCR beta were amplified from RNA transcripts. First-round RT-PCR with HTBI primers amplified the TCR CDR3 region. TCRdb analysed the multiplex PCR reads with MiXCR anew, one entry per CDR3 protein. Of hundreds of thousands of distinct CDR3 sequences listed, approximately 15% are singletons. This CDR3 spans 15 amino acids. Germline-derived CDR1 and CDR2 are MGHRA and YSYEKL. Trimming left V 1 base short and J 6 bases short, with 16 bases between.

The genes are TRBV4-1 and TRBJ2-7; TRBD2 is a possible D gene (6 bases). The receptor comes from a woman aged 18-29 years with Graves' hyperthyroidism that later progressed to Graves' ophthalmopathy. Sequenced material: blood. In DNA, the CDR3 is TGCGCCAGCAGCCAAGTGGCGGGAACTCCTATCGAGCAGTACTTC. This translates into CASSQVAGTPIEQYF.